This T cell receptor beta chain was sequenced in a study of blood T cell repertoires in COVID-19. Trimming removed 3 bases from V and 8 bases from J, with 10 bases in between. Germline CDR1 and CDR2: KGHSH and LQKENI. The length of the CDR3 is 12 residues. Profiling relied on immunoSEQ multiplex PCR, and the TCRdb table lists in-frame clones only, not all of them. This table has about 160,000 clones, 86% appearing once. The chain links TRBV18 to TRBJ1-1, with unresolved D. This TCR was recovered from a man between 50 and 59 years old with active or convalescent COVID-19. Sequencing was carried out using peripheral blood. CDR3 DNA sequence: TGTGCCAGCTCACCCGGTCCCGGGGAAGCTTTCTTT. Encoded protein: CASSPGPGEAFF.